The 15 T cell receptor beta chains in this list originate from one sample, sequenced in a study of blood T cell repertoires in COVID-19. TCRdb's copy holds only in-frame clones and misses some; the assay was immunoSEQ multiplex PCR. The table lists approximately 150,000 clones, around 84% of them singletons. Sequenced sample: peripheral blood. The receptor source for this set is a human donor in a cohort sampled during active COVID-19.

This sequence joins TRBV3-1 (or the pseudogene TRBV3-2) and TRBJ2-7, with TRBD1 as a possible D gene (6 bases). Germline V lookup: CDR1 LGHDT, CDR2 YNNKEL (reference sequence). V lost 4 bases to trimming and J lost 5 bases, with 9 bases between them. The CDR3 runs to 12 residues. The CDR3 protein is CASSPQGNEQYF. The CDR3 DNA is TGTGCCAGCAGCCCACAGGGAAACGAGCAGTACTTC.

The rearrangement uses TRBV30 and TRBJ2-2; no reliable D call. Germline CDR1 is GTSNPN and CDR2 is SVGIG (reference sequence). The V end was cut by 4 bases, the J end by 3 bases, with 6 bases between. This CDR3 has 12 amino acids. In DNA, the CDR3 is TGTGCCTGGAACTCGTACACCGGGGAGCTGTTTTTT. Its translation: CAWNSYTGELFF. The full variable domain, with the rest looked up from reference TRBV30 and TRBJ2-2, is SQTIHQWPATLVQPVGSPLSLECTVEGTSNPNLYWYRQAAGRGLQLLFYSVGIGQISSEVPQNLSASRPQDRQFILSSKKLLLSDSGFYLCAWNSYTGELFFGEGSRLTVL.

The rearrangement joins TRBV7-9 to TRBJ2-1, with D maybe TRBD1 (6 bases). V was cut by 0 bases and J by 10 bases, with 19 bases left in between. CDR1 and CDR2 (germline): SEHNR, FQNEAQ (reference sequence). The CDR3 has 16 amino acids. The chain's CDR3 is CASSLAKGDRLGEQFF. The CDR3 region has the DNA TGTGCCAGCAGCTTAGCGAAGGGGGACCGTCTGGGGGAGCAGTTCTTC.

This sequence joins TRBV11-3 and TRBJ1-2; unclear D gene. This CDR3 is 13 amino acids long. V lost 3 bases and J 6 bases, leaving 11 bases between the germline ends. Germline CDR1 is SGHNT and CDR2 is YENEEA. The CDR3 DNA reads TGTGCCAGCAGCTTGGACGGAGGAGATGGCTACACCTTC. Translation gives CASSLDGGDGYTF.

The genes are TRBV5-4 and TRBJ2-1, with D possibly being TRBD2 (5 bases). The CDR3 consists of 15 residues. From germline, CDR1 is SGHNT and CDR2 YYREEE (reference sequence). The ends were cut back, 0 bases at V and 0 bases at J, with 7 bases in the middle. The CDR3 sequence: CASSLGGSSYNEQFF. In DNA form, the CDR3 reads TGTGCCAGCAGCTTGGGAGGGAGCTCCTACAATGAGCAGTTCTTC.

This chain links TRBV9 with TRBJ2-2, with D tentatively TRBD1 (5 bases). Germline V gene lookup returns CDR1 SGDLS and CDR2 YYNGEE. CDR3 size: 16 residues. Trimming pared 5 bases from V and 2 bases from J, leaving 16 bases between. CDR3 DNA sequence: TGTGCCAGCAGTGCCCCTCGGCAGGGCAACACCGGGGAGCTGTTTTTT. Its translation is CASSAPRQGNTGELFF.

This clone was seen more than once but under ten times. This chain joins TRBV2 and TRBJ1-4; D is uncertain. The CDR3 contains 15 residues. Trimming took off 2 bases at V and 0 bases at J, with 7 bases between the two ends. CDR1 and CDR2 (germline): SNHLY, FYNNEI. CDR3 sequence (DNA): TGTGCCAGCAGTGAAACCTCAGCAACTAATGAAAAACTGTTTTTT. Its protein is CASSETSATNEKLFF.

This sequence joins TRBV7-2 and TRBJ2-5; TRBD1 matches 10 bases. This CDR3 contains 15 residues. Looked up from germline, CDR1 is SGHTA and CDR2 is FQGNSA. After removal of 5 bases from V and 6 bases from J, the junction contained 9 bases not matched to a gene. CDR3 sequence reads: CASSLPRDRGQTQYF. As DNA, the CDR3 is TGTGCCAGCAGCCTCCCAAGGGACAGGGGACAGACCCAGTACTTC.

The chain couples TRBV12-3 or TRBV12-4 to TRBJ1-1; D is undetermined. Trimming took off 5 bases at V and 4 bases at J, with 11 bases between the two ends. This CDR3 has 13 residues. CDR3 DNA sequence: TGTGCCAGCAGTGCGACCCGGGGCACTGAAGCTTTCTTT. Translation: CASSATRGTEAFF.

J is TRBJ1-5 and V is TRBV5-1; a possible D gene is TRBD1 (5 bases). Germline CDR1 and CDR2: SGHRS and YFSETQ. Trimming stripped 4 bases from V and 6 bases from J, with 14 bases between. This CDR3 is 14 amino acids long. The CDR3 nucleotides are TGCGCCAGCAGCCGCCTGGGGCAAGGTCAGCCCCAGCATTTT. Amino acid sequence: CASSRLGQGQPQHF.

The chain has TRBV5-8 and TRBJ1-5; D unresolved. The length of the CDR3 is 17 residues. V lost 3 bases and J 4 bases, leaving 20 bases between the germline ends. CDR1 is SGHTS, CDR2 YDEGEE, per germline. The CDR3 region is CASSSTEGVAGNQPQHF. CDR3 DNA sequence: TGTGCCAGCAGCTCCACGGAGGGTGTCGCGGGGAATCAGCCCCAGCATTTT.

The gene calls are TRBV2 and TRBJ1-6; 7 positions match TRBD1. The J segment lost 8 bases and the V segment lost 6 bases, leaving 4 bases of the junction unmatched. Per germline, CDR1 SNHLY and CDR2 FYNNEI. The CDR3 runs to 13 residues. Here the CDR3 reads CASSRDSYSPLHF. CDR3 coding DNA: TGTGCCAGCAGCCGGGACAGTTATTCACCCCTCCACTTT.

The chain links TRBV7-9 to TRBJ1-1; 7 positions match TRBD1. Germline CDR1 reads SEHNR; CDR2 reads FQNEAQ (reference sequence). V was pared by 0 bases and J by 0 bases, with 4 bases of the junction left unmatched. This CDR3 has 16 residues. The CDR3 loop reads CASSLAGGPMNTEAFF. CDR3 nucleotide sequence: TGTGCCAGCAGCTTAGCAGGGGGCCCGATGAACACTGAAGCTTTCTTT.

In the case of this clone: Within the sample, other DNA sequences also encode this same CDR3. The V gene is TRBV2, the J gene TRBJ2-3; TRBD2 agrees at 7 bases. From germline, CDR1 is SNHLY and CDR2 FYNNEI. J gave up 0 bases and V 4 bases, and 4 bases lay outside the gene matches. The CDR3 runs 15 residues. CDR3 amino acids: CASSASGFSTDTQYF. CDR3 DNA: TGTGCCAGCAGTGCTAGCGGATTTAGCACAGATACGCAGTATTTT.

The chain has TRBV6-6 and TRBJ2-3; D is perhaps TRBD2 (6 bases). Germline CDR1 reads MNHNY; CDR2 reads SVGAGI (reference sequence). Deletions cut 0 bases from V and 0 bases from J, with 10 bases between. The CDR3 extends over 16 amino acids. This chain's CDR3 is CASSYSRGASTDTQYF. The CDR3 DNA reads TGTGCCAGCAGTTACTCCCGCGGGGCAAGCACAGATACGCAGTATTTT.